This entry describes one T cell receptor beta chain. Its antigen remains unidentified. Second doses that came at about 4 or about 12 weeks were put together. Only in-frame clones appear in the TCRdb table, and some are missing; sequencing was by immunoSEQ multiplex PCR. The repertoire holds about 110,000 clones, with about 90% as singletons. The data belong to a study of T cell responses to AZD1222 COVID-19 vaccine. Points from the study as a whole: The reported proportion of spike-specific TCRs targeting unmutated variant regions was nearly half. Among the donors, most were white British and more were female, and clonal diversity was possibly underestimated.

The CDR3 extends over 21 amino acids. The germline gives CDR1 ENHRY, CDR2 SYGVKD. The ends lost 6 bases at V and 0 bases at J; junction bases unmatched: 18. The sequence was obtained from an adult who received the AZD1222 COVID-19 vaccine. The source was peripheral blood, collected 28 days after the second AZD1222 dose. J is TRBJ2-2 and V is TRBV10-3, with TRBD2 matching 11 bases. The CDR3 DNA sequence: TGTGCCATCAGCTCAGCCCTATCCGGGACTAGCGGCCATTCGAACACCGGGGAGCTGTTTTTT. Translated: CAISSALSGTSGHSNTGELFF.